In its sample, the clone carrying this T cell receptor (beta chain) was seen many times. Assembly of TCR beta libraries relied on iRepertoire HTBI primers together with Arm-PCR of CDR3 regions. TCRdb ran MiXCR on the multiplex PCR reads and lists one entry per CDR3 protein. This repertoire shows 500,000 to 700,000 distinct CDR3 sequences, roughly 15% found once; its top ten account for roughly 18%. The V gene lost 8 bases and the J gene lost 1 base, with 14 bases spanning the gap. Germline values: CDR1 KGHSH, CDR2 LQKENI. The length of the CDR3 is 14 residues. This sample is part of a study of regulatory T cells in long-lasting Graves disease. Time point of the sample: newly diagnosed GD, antithyroid drugs for less than 3 months. PBMC RNA served as the TCR library source. The sample was also linked to a second study, of T cells in Graves' hyperthyroidism and ophthalmopathy. That paper states: The hyperthyroidism patients had all been newly diagnosed, and their disease duration was under 2 months. Their ages ranged from 18 to 65 years. Most expanded thyroid clonotypes above 0.001 also appeared in blood.

The chain recombines TRBV18 with TRBJ1-1, with no clear D. This TCR came from a woman in her twenties or thirties with Graves disease. The sample here was peripheral blood mononuclear cells (PBMCs), taken at new diagnosis, from a patient treated with antithyroid drugs. The CDR3 DNA reads TGTGCCAGCAGCCCCCGGACGGAGAACACTGAAGCTTTCTTT. This codes for CASSPRTENTEAFF.